The present T cell receptor (beta chain) was sequenced within a study of Ad26.COV2.S vaccination and SARS-CoV-2 variants. At the level of the study: Ad26.COV2.S was injected intramuscularly once or twice, 56 days apart. Study conclusions and caveats: After vaccination, reports described spike-specific CD8+ and CD4+ T cell responses as showing substantial breadth. People who got the vaccine or the placebo had similar non-spike TCR breadth.

Described treatment: approximately 18 received Ad26.COV2.S at low or high dose, single or two shots; about 5 received placebo; per-sample allocation not given. Sampling was done on day 63 after the first vaccine or placebo injection. Donation came from an adult in Boston who was aged 18-55 years. In regard to this clone: The antigen remains unidentified.

Libraries were prepared by immunoSEQ multiplex PCR; TCRdb keeps only in-frame clonotypes and omits some of them. The table records about 350,000 clones, about 89% of them present only once. The origin of this receptor is a person between 18 and 59 years old who received the Ad26.COV2.S COVID-19 vaccine or a placebo. Sequencing used peripheral blood, obtained in a trial of Ad26.COV2.S vaccine versus placebo.

CDR3: CSASYQGSYNEQFF. The CDR3, as DNA: TGCAGTGCTAGTTACCAGGGATCCTACAATGAGCAGTTCTTC. The V and J genes are TRBV20-1 and TRBJ2-1, with a possible D match to TRBD1 (5 bases). The germline V gene encodes CDR1 DFQATT and CDR2 SNEGSKA (reference sequence). There are 14 residues in the CDR3. V was cut by 3 bases and J by 1 base, with 10 bases left in between.